The 3 T cell receptor beta chains reported below all come from one sample, sequenced in a study of shared clonotypes between healthy human individuals. Terminally differentiated effector memory CD45RA+ cells were excluded by CCR7 positive selection of CD45RO-negative cells. The repertoire was sequenced with immunoSEQ multiplex PCR; TCRdb's copy has only in-frame clones and lacks some. The table shows 550,000 to 750,000 clones, with over 95% occurring only once. Sequencing was performed on naive CD8+ T cells sorted from blood. The source is a woman aged 25 to 39 in good health.

This rearrangement joins TRBV27 to TRBJ2-7; 9 bases match TRBD1. CDR3 size: 16 residues. After removal of 5 bases from V and 0 bases from J, the junction contained 8 bases not matched to a gene. Germline CDR1 MNHEY, CDR2 SMNVEV (reference sequence). CDR3 bases: TGTGCCAGCAGTAAAGGACAGGGGACGAGCTCCTACGAGCAGTACTTC. Its protein product is CASSKGQGTSSYEQYF.

This chain links TRBV5-4 with TRBJ1-1; D unclear. Germline lookup yields CDR1 SGHNT and CDR2 YYREEE (reference sequence). Trimming pared 2 bases from V and 2 bases from J, leaving 4 bases between. The CDR3 sequence is 12 residues long. The CDR3: CASSFHNTEAFF. DNA for the CDR3: TGTGCCAGCAGCTTCCATAACACTGAAGCTTTCTTT.

This sequence joins TRBV27 and TRBJ2-1; 7 bases line up with TRBD1. This CDR3 is built from 14 residues. CDR1 is MNHEY and CDR2 is SMNVEV in the germline V gene (reference sequence). The J segment lost 9 bases and the V segment lost 7 bases, leaving 12 bases of the junction unmatched. The CDR3 nucleotides read TGTGCCAGCAAGACAGGGCTTGGCATGGGTGAGCAGTTCTTC. Its translation: CASKTGLGMGEQFF.